This T cell receptor (beta chain) is from a study of blood T cell repertoires in COVID-19. Overall study: The cDNA or gDNA used as material had been derived from T cells, B-cell-depleted T cells, or PBMCs.

In the authors' methods: The authors estimated nucleated cell counts from reference gene primer amplification. Sequencing was performed with immunoSEQ multiplex PCR; in TCRdb, only in-frame clones are kept and a portion is missing. V, J and clone size are taken as reported in that table, and D and trimming were inferred from the DNA itself. The table lists roughly 220,000 clones, around 84% of them singletons, with approximately 20% in the top ten. The CDR3 sequence is 15 residues long. V gave up 4 bases and J gave up 2 bases, with 11 bases separating them. From germline, CDR1 is MNHEY and CDR2 SVGEGT.

The sequence came from a man younger than 40 with active or convalescent COVID-19. The sample consisted of peripheral blood. The rearrangement joins TRBV6-2 or TRBV6-3 to TRBJ2-2; TRBD1 is a possible D gene (6 bases). The DNA for the CDR3 is TGTGCCAGCAGTTCCGCAGGGGTCAACACCGGGGAGCTGTTTTTT. This gives the protein CASSSAGVNTGELFF.